This TCR beta chain stems from a study of breast tumors, draining lymph nodes, adjacent tissues. Germline loops: CDR1 DFQATT, CDR2 SNEGSKA (reference sequence). The CDR3 sequence is 16 residues long. The V gene end was trimmed by 5 bases and the J gene end by 0 bases; junction bases not matched to a gene: 6. Axillary draining lymph nodes of breast cancer patients supplied the node samples. One entry per CDR3 protein results from TCRdb running MiXCR on the multiplex PCR reads. The sample has 80,000 to 130,000 distinct CDR3 sequences, 20% to 25% seen once; the top ten hold 1% to 1.5%. By share of the sample, this clonotype is medium-sized (0.01 to 0.1%).

The material sequenced was axillary lymph node tissue. V is TRBV20-1 and J is TRBJ2-4; 11 bases match TRBD2. The origin of this receptor is a female donor with breast cancer. Some clones in this sample may be carry-over from other donors' samples. The CDR3 sequence is CSARGTSGIAKNIQYF. The CDR3 coding sequence is TGCAGTGCTCGCGGGACTAGCGGAATAGCCAAAAACATTCAGTACTTC.